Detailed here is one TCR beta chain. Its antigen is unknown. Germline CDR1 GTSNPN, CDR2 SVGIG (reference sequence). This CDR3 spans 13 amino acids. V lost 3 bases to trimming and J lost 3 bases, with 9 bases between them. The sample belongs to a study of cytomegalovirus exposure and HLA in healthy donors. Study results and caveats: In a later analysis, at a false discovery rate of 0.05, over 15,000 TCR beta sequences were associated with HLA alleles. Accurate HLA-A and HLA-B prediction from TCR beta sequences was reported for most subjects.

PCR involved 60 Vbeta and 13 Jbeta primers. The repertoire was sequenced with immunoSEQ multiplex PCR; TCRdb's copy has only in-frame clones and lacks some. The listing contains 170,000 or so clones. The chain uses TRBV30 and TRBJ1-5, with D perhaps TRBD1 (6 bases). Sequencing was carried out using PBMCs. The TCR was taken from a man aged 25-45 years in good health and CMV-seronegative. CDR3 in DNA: TGTGCCTGGAGACAGGGCGACAATCAGCCCCAGCATTTT. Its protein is CAWRQGDNQPQHF.